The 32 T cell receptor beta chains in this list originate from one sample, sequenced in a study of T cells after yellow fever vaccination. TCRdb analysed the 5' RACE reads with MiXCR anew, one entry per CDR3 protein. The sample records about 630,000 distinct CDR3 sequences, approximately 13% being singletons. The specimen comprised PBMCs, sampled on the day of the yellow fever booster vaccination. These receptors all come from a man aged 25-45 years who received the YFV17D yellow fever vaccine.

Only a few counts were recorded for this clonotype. CDR3 bases: TGTGCCAGCAGCTTGTCGTCCAGTGTGGCCTACAATGAGCAGTTCTTC. It encodes CASSLSSSVAYNEQFF. The J gene is TRBJ2-1, the V gene TRBV5-4; D not certain. This CDR3 is built from 16 residues. Trimming removed 1 base at V and 2 bases at J, with 13 bases between. Germline-derived CDR1 and CDR2 are SGHNT and YYREEE (reference sequence).

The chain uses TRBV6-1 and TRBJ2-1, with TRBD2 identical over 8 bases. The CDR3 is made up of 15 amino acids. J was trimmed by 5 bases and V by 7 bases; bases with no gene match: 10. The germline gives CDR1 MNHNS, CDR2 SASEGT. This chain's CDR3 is CASILSGRADNEQFF. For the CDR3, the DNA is TGTGCCAGCATCTTAAGCGGGAGAGCGGACAATGAGCAGTTCTTC.

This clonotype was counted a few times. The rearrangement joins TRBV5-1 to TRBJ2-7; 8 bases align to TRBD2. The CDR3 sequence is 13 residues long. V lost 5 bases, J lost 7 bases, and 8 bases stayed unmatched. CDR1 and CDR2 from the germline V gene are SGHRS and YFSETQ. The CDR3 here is CASRSAGAWEQYF. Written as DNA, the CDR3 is TGCGCCAGCAGATCAGCGGGAGCTTGGGAGCAGTACTTC.

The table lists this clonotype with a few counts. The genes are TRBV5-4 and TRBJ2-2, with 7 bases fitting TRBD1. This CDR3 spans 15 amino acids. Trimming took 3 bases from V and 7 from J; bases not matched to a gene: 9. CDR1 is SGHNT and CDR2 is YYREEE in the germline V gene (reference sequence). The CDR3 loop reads CASSSGKGASGELFF. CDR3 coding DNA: TGTGCCAGCAGCTCAGGAAAGGGGGCTAGCGGGGAGCTGTTTTTT.

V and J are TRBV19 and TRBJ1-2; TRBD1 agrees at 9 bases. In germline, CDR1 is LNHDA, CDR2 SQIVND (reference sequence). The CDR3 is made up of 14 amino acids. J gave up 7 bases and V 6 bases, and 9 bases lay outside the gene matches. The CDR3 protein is CASSPETGGSGYTF. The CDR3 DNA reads TGTGCCAGTAGCCCCGAGACAGGGGGTTCTGGCTACACCTTC.

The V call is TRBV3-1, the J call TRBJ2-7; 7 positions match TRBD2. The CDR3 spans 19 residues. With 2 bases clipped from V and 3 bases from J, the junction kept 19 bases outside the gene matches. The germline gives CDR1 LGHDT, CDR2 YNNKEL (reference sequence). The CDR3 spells CASSQPLGLGPTFVYEQYF. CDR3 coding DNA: TGTGCCAGCAGCCAACCCCTAGGACTAGGGCCGACATTTGTCTACGAGCAGTACTTC.

The CDR3 is CASSLGAGRNTGELFF. The CDR3 nucleotides are TGTGCCAGCAGCTTGGGGGCGGGGAGGAACACCGGGGAGCTGTTTTTT. The chain employs TRBV5-4 and TRBJ2-2; D possibly corresponds to TRBD2 (6 bases). V was trimmed by 0 bases and J by 1 base, leaving 10 bases between them. The germline CDR1 and CDR2 sequences are SGHNT and YYREEE (reference sequence). This CDR3 has 16 amino acids.

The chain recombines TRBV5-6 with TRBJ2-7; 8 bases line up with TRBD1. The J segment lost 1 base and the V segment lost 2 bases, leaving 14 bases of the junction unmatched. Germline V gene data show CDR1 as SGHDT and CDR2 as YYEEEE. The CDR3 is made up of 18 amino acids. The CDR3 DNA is TGTGCCAGCAGCTTCACCGGGACAGGAGCCTTCCTTTCCTACGAGCAGTACTTC. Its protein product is CASSFTGTGAFLSYEQYF.

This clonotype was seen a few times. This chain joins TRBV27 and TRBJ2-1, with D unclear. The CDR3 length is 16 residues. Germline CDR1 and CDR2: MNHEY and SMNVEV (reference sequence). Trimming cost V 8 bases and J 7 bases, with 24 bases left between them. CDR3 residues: CASWNYRDLGLNEQFF. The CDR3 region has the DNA TGTGCCAGCTGGAACTATAGGGATTTGGGGTTGAATGAGCAGTTCTTC.

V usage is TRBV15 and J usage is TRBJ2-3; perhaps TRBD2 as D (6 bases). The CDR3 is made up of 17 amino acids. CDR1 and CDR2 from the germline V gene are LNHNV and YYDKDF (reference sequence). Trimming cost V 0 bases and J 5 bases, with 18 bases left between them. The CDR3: CATSRDRRGPTGDTQYF. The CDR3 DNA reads TGTGCCACCAGCAGAGATAGGAGGGGCCCTACCGGAGATACGCAGTATTTT.

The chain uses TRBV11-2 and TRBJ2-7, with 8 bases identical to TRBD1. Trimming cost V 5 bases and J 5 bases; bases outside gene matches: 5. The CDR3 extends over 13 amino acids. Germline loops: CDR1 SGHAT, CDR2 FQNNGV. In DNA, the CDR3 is TGTGCCAGCAGCCAGGACAGGGAAGACGAGCAGTACTTC. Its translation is CASSQDREDEQYF.

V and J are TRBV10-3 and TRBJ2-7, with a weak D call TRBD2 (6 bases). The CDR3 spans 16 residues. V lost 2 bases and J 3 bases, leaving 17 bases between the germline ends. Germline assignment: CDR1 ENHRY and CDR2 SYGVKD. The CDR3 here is CAISETGSSSVYEQYF. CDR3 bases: TGTGCCATCAGTGAGACTGGAAGCTCTAGCGTCTACGAGCAGTACTTC.

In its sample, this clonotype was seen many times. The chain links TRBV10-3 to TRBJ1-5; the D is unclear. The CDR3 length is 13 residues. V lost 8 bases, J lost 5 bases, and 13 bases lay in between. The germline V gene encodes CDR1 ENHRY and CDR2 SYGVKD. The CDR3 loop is CAISHKSYQPQHF. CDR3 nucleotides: TGTGCCATCTCTCATAAGAGCTATCAGCCCCAGCATTTT.

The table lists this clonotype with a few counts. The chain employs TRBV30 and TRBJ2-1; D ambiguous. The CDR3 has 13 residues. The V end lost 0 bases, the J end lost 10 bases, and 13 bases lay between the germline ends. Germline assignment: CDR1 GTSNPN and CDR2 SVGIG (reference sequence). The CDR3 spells CAWSVFSRTEQFF. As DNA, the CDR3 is TGTGCCTGGAGTGTATTTAGCCGGACCGAGCAGTTCTTC.

The CDR3 coding sequence is TGTGCCAGCAGCTTATTTCGGCCCGAGCAGTACTTC. This codes for CASSLFRPEQYF. The rearrangement links TRBV11-2 to TRBJ2-7; D not resolved. The CDR3 loop spans 12 amino acids. V was shortened by 2 bases and J by 6 bases, with 8 bases between the two germline ends. Germline assignment: CDR1 SGHAT and CDR2 FQNNGV.

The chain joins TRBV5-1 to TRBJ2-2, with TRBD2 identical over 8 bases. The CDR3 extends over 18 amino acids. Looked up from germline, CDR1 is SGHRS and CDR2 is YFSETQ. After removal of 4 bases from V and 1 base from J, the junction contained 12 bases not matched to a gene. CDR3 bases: TGCGCCAGCAGCCCCGGGGGGGCGGGGATATGGAACACCGGGGAGCTGTTTTTT. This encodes CASSPGGAGIWNTGELFF. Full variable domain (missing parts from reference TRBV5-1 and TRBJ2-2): KAGVTQTPRYLIKTRGQQVTLSCSPISGHRSVSWYQQTPGQGLQFLFEYFSETQRNKGNFPGRFSGRQFSNSRSEMNVSTLELGDSALYLCASSPGGAGIWNTGELFFGEGSRLTVL.

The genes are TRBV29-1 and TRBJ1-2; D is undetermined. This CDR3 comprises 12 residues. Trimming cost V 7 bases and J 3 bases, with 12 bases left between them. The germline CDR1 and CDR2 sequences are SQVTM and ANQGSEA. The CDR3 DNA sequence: TGCAGCGCCGCAAATCTTGACTATGGCTACACCTTC. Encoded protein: CSAANLDYGYTF.

This chain's CDR3 is CASGLVRASGIYEQYF. CDR3 nucleotides: TGTGCTAGTGGTTTGGTACGGGCTAGCGGGATCTACGAGCAGTACTTC. The chain combines TRBV12-5 with TRBJ2-7, with 9 bases matching TRBD2. The ends lost 0 bases at V and 3 bases at J; junction bases unmatched: 6. This CDR3 comprises 16 residues. Germline V gene data show CDR1 as LGHNT and CDR2 as FRNRAP.

The CDR3 loop reads CASSRVSGTNTGELFF. CDR3 DNA: TGCGCCAGCAGCAGAGTGAGCGGGACGAACACCGGGGAGCTGTTTTTT. The chain uses TRBV5-1 and TRBJ2-2; the match to TRBD2 covers 7 bases. V lost 4 bases and J lost 0; bases outside the gene matches: 6. The CDR3 consists of 16 residues. CDR1 is SGHRS, CDR2 YFSETQ, per germline.

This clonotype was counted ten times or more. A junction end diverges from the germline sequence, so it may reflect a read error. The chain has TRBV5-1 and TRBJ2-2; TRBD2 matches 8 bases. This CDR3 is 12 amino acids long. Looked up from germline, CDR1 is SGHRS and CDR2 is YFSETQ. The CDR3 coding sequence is TGTGCCAGCAGCCTAGCGGGCGGGGAGCTGTTTTTT. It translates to CASSLAGGELFF.

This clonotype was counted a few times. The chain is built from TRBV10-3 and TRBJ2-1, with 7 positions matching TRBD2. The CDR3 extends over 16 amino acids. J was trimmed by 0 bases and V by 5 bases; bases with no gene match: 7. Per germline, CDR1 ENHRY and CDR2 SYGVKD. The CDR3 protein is CAISSSGISSYNEQFF. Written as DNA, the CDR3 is TGTGCCATCAGTTCTAGCGGAATCAGCTCCTACAATGAGCAGTTCTTC.

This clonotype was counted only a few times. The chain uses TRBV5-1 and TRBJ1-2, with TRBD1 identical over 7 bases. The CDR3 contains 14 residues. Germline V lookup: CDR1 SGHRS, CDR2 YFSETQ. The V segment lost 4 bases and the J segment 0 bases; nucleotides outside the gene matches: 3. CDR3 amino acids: CASSGDSTNYGYTF. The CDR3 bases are TGCGCCAGCAGCGGGGACAGCACTAACTATGGCTACACCTTC.

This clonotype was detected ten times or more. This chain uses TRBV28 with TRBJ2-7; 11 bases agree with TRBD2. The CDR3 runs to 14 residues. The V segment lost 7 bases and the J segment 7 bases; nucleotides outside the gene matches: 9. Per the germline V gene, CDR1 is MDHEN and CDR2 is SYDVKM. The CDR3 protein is CASTAGTSGLEQYF. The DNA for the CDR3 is TGTGCCAGCACCGCCGGGACTAGCGGTTTGGAGCAGTACTTC.

The CDR3 loop is CASSKQGAIYEQYF. The DNA for the CDR3 is TGTGCCAGCAGTAAACAGGGGGCGATCTACGAGCAGTACTTC. The V call is TRBV6-1, the J call TRBJ2-7, with 9 bases matching TRBD1. The ends lost 5 bases at V and 3 bases at J; junction bases unmatched: 5. Germline-derived CDR1 and CDR2 are MNHNS and SASEGT. The CDR3 consists of 14 residues.

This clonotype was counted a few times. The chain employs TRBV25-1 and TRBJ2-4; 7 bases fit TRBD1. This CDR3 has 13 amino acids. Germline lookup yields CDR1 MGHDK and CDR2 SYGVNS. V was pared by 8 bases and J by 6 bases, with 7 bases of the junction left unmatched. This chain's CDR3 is CASATGSPNIQYF. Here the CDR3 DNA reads TGTGCCAGCGCGACAGGGTCGCCAAACATTCAGTACTTC.

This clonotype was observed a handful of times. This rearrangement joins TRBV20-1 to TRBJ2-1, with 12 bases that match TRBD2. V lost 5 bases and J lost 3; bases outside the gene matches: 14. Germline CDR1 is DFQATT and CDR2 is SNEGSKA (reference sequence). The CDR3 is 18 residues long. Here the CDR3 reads CSAPQISGTSGFYNEQFF. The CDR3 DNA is TGCAGTGCTCCTCAAATATCCGGGACTAGCGGGTTCTACAATGAGCAGTTCTTC.

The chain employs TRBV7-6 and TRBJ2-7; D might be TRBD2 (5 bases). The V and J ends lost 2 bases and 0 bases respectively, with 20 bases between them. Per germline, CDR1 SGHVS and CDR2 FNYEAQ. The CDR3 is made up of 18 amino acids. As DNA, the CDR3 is TGTGCCAGCAGCTTAAGGTCGAGTAAAGAAAGCGGCTCCTACGAGCAGTACTTC. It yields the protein CASSLRSSKESGSYEQYF.

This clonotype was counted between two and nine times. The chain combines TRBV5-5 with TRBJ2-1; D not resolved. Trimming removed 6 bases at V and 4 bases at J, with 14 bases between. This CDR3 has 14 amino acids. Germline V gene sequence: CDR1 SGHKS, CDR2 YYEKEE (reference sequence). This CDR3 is CASTFSPTYNEQFF. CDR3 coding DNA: TGTGCCAGCACGTTCTCCCCCACTTACAATGAGCAGTTCTTC. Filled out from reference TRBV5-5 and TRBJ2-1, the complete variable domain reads DAGVTQSPTHLIKTRGQQVTLRCSPISGHKSVSWYQQVLGQGPQFIFQYYEKEERGRGNFPDRFSARQFPNYSSELNVNALLLGDSALYLCASTFSPTYNEQFFGPGTRLTVL.

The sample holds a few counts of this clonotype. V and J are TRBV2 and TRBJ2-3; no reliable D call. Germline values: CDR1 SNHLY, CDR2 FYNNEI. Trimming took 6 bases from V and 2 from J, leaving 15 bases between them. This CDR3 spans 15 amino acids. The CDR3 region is CASRALGLPTDTQYF. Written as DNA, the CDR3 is TGTGCCAGCAGGGCCTTGGGCCTACCCACAGATACGCAGTATTTT.

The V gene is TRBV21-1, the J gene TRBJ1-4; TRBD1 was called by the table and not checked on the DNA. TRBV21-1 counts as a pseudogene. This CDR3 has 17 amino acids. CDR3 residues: CASSKAKGGQLNEKLFF. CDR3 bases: TGTGCCAGCAGCAAAGCGAAAGGGGGACAACTTAATGAAAAACTGTTTTTT.

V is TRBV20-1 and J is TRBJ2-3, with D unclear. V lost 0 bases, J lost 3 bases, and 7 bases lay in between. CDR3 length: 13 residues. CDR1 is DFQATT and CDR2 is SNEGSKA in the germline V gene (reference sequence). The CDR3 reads CSAREPDTDTQYF. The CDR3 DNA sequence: TGCAGTGCTAGAGAACCAGATACAGATACGCAGTATTTT.

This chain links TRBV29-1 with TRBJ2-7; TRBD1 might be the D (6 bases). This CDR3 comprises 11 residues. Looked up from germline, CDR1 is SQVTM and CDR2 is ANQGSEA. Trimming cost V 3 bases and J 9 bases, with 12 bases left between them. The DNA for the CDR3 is TGCAGCGTTGAGCAGGGGAACGGGCAGTACTTC. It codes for CSVEQGNGQYF.